This TCR beta chain was captured by sequencing in a study of human T cells and chemical hapten exposure. Study as a whole: A 2 cm by 2 cm inner upper arm patch received 2% DPC for sensitization. Weekly scalp doses of diphenylcyclopropenone were given to patients during the approximately 25-week study.

V was clipped by 0 bases and J by 3 bases, with 6 bases between them. The CDR3 spans 14 residues. CDR1 and CDR2 (germline): MGHRA, YSYEKL. Time point reported: patch test 3, about 24 weeks after DPC sensitization. Treatment here: therapeutic diphenylcyclopropenone sensitization with weekly scalp DPC. The authors' total RNA extraction used unfractionated whole blood. TCRdb passed the RACE reads through MiXCR, listing each CDR3 protein once. The sample yields 95,000 to 150,000 distinct CDR3 sequences, around 11% seen once. The rearrangement uses TRBV4-1 and TRBJ2-1, with D tentatively TRBD1 (5 bases). This sample comprised whole blood, obtained in connection with sensitization to the hapten diphenylcyclopropenone (DPC). The clonotype originates from a woman in her forties or fifties with alopecia areata. Some clones in this sample may be carry-over from other donors' samples. The DNA for the CDR3 is TGCGCCAGCAGCCAAGAGGGGCTCTACAATGAGCAGTTCTTC. Translation: CASSQEGLYNEQFF.